This paragraph covers one T cell receptor (beta chain) sequence. The germline V and J ends were trimmed by 6 bases and 5 bases, with 16 bases remaining between them. This CDR3 comprises 13 residues. The germline gives CDR1 SQVTM, CDR2 ANQGSEA. Sequencing relied on a cDNA template that was reverse transcribed from extracted RNA. The protocol was immunoSEQ multiplex PCR, while the TCRdb copy is restricted to in-frame clones and leaves out a portion. Found here are 200,000 or so clones, over 40% of them singletons; the top ten hold approximately 2.9%. The data were taken from a study of CD8+ T cells in alopecia areata. Study in general: Scoring of treated patients' severity used the percentage of affected scalp area.

As to treatment: oral pan-JAK inhibitor, 5-10 mg twice daily. This TCR derives from a human donor with alopecia areata. Sequencing was performed on CD4+ T cells sorted from blood, taken around week 37, from a patient treated with tofacitinib. The V and J genes are TRBV29-1 and TRBJ1-1, with D perhaps matching TRBD1 (5 bases). As DNA, the CDR3 is TGCAGCGTGACACCTAGGGGTGGGACTGAAGCTTTCTTT. Encoded protein: CSVTPRGGTEAFF. Supplemented by reference TRBV29-1 and TRBJ1-1, the full variable domain reads SAVISQKPSRDICQRGTSLTIQCQVDSQVTMMFWYRQQPGQSLTLIATANQGSEATYESGFVIDKFPISRPNLTFSTLTVSNMSPEDSSIYLCSVTPRGGTEAFFGQGTRLTVV.